These T cell receptor beta chains were read from a single sample in a study of STAT3 mutations in large granular lymphocyte leukemia. The table came from immunoSEQ multiplex PCR; TCRdb's copy has only in-frame clones and leaves some out. The table records around 5,400 clones, around 42% of them present only once. Sequenced sample: peripheral blood mononuclear cells. These receptors were taken from a woman in her 70s with T-cell large granular lymphocyte leukemia. Some clones in this sample may be carry-over from other donors' samples. Each CDR3 is given with its conserved first and last residue. A D gene is named only where the DNA matches it firmly. Clone size, where shown, is once, few, many, or a class for clones that have expanded.

V gene,clone size,D gene,J gene,CDR3 length,CDR3 protein,CDR3 DNA
TRBV23-1,-,-,TRBJ2-7,12,CALRDSTYEQYF,TGCGCCCTGCGGGACTCGACCTACGAGCAGTACTTC
TRBV29-1,once,-,TRBJ1-5,13,CSLTGTPYQPQHF,TGCAGCTTGACCGGGACACCTTATCAGCCCCAGCATTTT
TRBV30,few,-,TRBJ2-7,13,CAWSMTEPYEQYF,TGTGCCTGGAGTATGACAGAGCCCTACGAGCAGTACTTC
TRBV5-1,-,TRBD2,TRBJ2-7,14,CASSTSSGRREQYF,TGCGCCAGCAGCACCTCGAGCGGGAGGCGGGAGCAGTACTTC
TRBV7-9,-,-,TRBJ1-2,13,CASRVESTSGYTF,TGTGCCAGCAGGGTGGAGTCGACATCTGGCTACACCTTC
TRBV29-1,few,TRBD2,TRBJ2-5,12,CSGGGEGETQYF,TGCAGCGGCGGTGGGGAGGGTGAGACCCAGTACTTC
TRBV30,once,-,TRBJ2-3,13,CAWSVGPQDTQYF,TGTGCCTGGAGTGTAGGGCCGCAAGATACGCAGTATTTT
TRBV6-6,-,TRBD1,TRBJ1-5,14,CASNTGDSNQPQHF,TGTGCCTCAAACACAGGGGATAGCAATCAGCCCCAGCATTTT
TRBV7-2,-,TRBD1,TRBJ1-5,14,CASSWTGGPQPQHF,TGTGCCAGCAGCTGGACAGGGGGCCCTCAGCCCCAGCATTTT
TRBV29-1,-,-,TRBJ1-2,12,CSVRTASYGYTF,TGCAGCGTTCGGACAGCCTCCTATGGCTACACCTTC
TRBV25-1,few,TRBD1,TRBJ1-2,17,CASSEYLGQGSNYGYTF,TGTGCCAGCAGTGAATACCTGGGACAGGGATCCAACTATGGCTACACCTTC
TRBV18,-,-,TRBJ1-2,15,CASSFGATTNYGYTF,TGTGCCAGCTCATTCGGCGCCACCACGAACTATGGCTACACCTTC
TRBV5-1,-,-,TRBJ1-1,14,CASSLGAGNTEAFF,TGCGCCAGCAGCCTGGGTGCAGGGAACACTGAAGCTTTCTTT
TRBV5-1,few,-,TRBJ2-5,14,CASSFPDRIETQYF,TGCGCCAGCAGCTTCCCTGATAGGATTGAGACCCAGTACTTC
TRBV5-5,few,TRBD1,TRBJ1-5,16,CASSSGQVEFNQPQHF,TGTGCCAGCAGCTCCGGACAGGTGGAATTCAATCAGCCCCAGCATTTT
TRBV5-1,-,TRBD2,TRBJ2-7,17,CASSPDRGTSGAHEQYF,TGCGCCAGCAGCCCTGACAGGGGAACTAGCGGGGCCCACGAGCAGTACTTC
TRBV18,-,-,TRBJ1-3,16,CASSPRDTSSGNTIYF,TGTGCCAGCTCACCCCGGGACACGAGTTCTGGAAACACCATATATTTT
TRBV5-1,few,TRBD2,TRBJ2-3,14,CASSVLAPKDTQYF,TGCGCCAGCAGCGTACTAGCGCCAAAAGATACGCAGTATTTT
TRBV5-8,-,-,TRBJ2-1,14,CASSFLGGGGFPFF,TGTGCCAGCAGTTTCCTGGGTGGAGGCGGGTTTCCGTTCTTC
TRBV18,-,-,TRBJ2-7,11,CASSKDREEYF,TGTGCCAGCTCGAAAGACCGGGAAGAGTACTTC
TRBV27,few,-,TRBJ1-1,13,CASSRTQNTEAFF,TGTGCCAGCAGCAGGACCCAGAACACTGAAGCTTTCTTT
TRBV10-3,few,-,TRBJ2-6,13,CAIGTWGANVLTF,TGTGCCATCGGGACCTGGGGGGCCAACGTCCTGACTTTC
TRBV7-9,-,-,TRBJ1-2,12,CASSLDLDGYTF,TGTGCCAGCAGCTTAGATCTTGATGGCTACACCTTC
TRBV10-3,few,-,TRBJ2-3,12,CAISEESDTQYF,TGTGCCATCAGTGAGGAGTCCGATACGCAGTATTTT
TRBV5-1,few,TRBD1,TRBJ1-2,15,CASSVTGGVLYGYTF,TGCGCCAGCAGCGTGACAGGGGGCGTACTCTATGGCTACACCTTC
TRBV27,-,TRBD2,TRBJ2-1,14,CASSSLAGVDEQFF,TGTGCCAGCAGTTCGCTAGCGGGAGTCGATGAGCAGTTCTTC
TRBV6-5,-,-,TRBJ2-7,15,CASSYSRASSYEQYF,TGTGCCAGCAGTTACTCGAGAGCGAGCTCCTACGAGCAGTACTTC
TRBV29-1,-,-,TRBJ2-7,13,CSVPGLRDHEQYF,TGCAGCGTCCCGGGTCTGAGAGACCACGAGCAGTACTTC
TRBV5-1,-,TRBD2,TRBJ2-2,16,CASNILAGVGAGELFF,TGCGCCAGCAATATTCTAGCGGGAGTCGGAGCCGGGGAGCTGTTTTTT
TRBV6-4,medium-sized,-,TRBJ2-2,14,CASSVDGNTGELFF,TGTGCCAGCAGTGTGGACGGCAACACCGGGGAGCTGTTTTTT